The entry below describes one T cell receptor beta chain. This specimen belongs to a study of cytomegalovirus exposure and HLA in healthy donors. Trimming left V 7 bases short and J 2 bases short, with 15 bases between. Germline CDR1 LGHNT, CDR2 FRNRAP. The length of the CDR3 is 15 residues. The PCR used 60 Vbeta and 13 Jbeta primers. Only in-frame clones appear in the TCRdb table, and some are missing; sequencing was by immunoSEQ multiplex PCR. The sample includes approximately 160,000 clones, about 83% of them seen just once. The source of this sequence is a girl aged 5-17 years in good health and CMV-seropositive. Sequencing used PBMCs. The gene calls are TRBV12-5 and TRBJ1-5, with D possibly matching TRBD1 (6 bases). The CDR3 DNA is TGTGCTAGTGCCCCATGGACAGAGGGCAATCAGCCCCAGCATTTT. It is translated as CASAPWTEGNQPQHF.